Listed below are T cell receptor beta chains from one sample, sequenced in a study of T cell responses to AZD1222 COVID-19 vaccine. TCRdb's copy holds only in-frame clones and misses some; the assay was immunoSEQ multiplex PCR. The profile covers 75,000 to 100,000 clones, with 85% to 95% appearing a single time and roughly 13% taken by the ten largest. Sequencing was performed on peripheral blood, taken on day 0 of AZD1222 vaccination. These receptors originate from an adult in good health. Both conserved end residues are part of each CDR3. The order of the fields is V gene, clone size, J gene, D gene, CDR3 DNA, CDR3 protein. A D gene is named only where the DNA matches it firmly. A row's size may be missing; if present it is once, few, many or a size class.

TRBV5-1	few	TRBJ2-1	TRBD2	TGCGCCAGCGCCATAGCGGGGGGGCTAAGCGGTGAGCAGTTCTTC	CASAIAGGLSGEQFF
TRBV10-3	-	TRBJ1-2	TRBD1	TGTGCCATCAGACGGACAGGGGGTGATTCTGGGGGCTACACCTTC	CAIRRTGGDSGGYTF
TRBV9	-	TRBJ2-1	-	TGTGCCAGCAGCGTAGACGGGGATGGTAATGAGCAGTTCTTC	CASSVDGDGNEQFF
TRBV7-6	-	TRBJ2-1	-	TGTGCCAGCAGCGCCCCTTACAATGAGCAGTTCTTC	CASSAPYNEQFF
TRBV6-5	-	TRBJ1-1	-	TGTGCCAGCAGTTATGAAGGTGGCAGGGGCCGGGCTTTCTTT	CASSYEGGRGRAFF
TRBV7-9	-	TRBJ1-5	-	TGTGCCAGCAGCTCATTGGCTGGGGGTAGCAATCAGCCCCAGCATTTT	CASSSLAGGSNQPQHF
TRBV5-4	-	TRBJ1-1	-	TGTGCCAGCAGCCGGGGGCAGAACACTGAAGCTTTCTTT	CASSRGQNTEAFF
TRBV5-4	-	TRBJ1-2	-	TGTGCCAGCAGCTTGGCCCCCGAGGGCTATGGCTACACCTTC	CASSLAPEGYGYTF
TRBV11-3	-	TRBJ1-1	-	TGTGCCAGCAGCGAACTCCCACCGGGGCGAAGACTCCGAATGAACACTGAAGCTTTCTTT	CASSELPPGRRLRMNTEAFF
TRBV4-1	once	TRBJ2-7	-	TGCGCCAGCAGCCAAGAAAGGTCGCCCTCCTACGAGCAGTACTTC	CASSQERSPSYEQYF
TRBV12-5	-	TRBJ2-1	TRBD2	TGTGCTAGTGGTCCGCCCGCGGGGGGGCGCAATGAGCAGTTCTTC	CASGPPAGGRNEQFF
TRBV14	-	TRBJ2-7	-	TGTGCCAGCTCTCGGGCGGGCTCCTACGAGCAGTACTTC	CASSRAGSYEQYF
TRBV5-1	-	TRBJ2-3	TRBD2	TGCGCCAGCAGCCCAACTGCGGGAGGGCAGACAGATACGCAGTATTTT	CASSPTAGGQTDTQYF
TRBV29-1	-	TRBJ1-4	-	TGCAGCGTTGTTGCCAGCACTAATGAAAAACTGTTTTTT	CSVVASTNEKLFF
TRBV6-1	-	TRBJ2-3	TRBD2	TGTGCCAGCAGTGGGGGCTTTAGCGGGGGGCGCACAGATACGCAGTATTTT	CASSGGFSGGRTDTQYF
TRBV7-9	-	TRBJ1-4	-	TGTGCCAGCAGCTTAGTCGGCGGTGAAAAACTGTTTTTT	CASSLVGGEKLFF
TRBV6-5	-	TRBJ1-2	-	TGTGCCAGCAGTTACTCCAGGCCGAGTAGCGGCTACACCTTC	CASSYSRPSSGYTF